This TCR beta chain was recovered during a study of early T cells in non-severe SARS-CoV-2 infection. Across the study: Unsorted whole-blood RNA was sequenced in bulk, leaving chains unpaired.

This CDR3 region has 13 residues. The ends lost 6 bases at V and 8 bases at J; junction bases unmatched: 3. Germline V gene lookup returns CDR1 LNHDA and CDR2 SQIVND (reference sequence). Attachment of unique molecular identifiers was made to individual cDNA molecules. TCRdb itself ran the 5' RACE reads through MiXCR, one entry per CDR3 protein. The data contain 99,000 or so distinct CDR3 sequences, 16% of them singletons. This TCR was sampled from an adult who was a healthcare worker with PCR-confirmed SARS-CoV-2 infection or an uninfected control (not recorded which). V and J are TRBV19 and TRBJ2-2; TRBD2 matches at 10 bases. Sequencing was performed on whole blood. The CDR3 region has the DNA TGTGCCAGTAGCCCTAGCGGGAGAGGGGAGCTGTTTTTT. This codes for CASSPSGRGELFF.